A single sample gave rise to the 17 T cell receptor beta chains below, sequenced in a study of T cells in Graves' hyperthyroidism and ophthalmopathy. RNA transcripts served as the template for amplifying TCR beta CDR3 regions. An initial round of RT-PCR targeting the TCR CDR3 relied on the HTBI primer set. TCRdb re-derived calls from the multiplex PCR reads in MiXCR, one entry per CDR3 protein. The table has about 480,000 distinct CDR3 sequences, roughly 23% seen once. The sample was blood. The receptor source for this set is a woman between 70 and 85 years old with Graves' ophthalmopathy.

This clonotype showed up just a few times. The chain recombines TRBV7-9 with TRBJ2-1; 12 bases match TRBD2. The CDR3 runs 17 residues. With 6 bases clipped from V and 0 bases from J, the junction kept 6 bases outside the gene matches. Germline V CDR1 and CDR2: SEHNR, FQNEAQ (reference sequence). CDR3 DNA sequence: TGTGCCAGCAGTACGACTAGCGGGAGCCACTCCTACAATGAGCAGTTCTTC. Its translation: CASSTTSGSHSYNEQFF.

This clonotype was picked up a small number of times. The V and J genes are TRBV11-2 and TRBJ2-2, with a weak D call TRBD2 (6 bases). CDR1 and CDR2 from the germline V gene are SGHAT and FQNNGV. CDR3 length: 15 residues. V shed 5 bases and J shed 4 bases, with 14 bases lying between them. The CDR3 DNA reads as TGTGCCAGCAGCACAGTAGGAGCGGGCACCGGGGAGCTGTTTTTT. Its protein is CASSTVGAGTGELFF.

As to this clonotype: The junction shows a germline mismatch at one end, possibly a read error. The CDR3 sequence is CPSSILTGENEKLFF. The CDR3 region has the DNA TGTCCCAGCAGTATCCTGACAGGAGAGAATGAAAAACTGTTTTTT. This chain connects TRBV28 to TRBJ1-4; TRBD1 is a possible D gene (6 bases). The germline gives CDR1 MDHEN, CDR2 SYDVKM. The CDR3 covers 15 residues.

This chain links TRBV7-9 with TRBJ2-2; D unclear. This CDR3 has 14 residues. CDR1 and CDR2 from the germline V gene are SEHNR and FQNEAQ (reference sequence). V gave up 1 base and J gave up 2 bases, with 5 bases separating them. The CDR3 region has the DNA TGTGCCAGCAGCTTAGATACTAACACCGGGGAGCTGTTTTTT. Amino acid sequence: CASSLDTNTGELFF.

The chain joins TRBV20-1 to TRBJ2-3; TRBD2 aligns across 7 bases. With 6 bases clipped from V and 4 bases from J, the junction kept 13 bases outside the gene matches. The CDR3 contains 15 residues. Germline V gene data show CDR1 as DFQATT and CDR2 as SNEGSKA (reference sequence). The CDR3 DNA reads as TGCAGTGCCAACAGAGCTAGCGGTTTCCCAGATACGCAGTATTTT. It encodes CSANRASGFPDTQYF.

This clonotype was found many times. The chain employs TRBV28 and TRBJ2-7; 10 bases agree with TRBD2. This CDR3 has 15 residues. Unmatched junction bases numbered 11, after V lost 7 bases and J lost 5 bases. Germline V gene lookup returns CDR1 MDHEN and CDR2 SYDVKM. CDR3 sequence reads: CASKYPASGRNEQYF. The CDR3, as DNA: TGTGCCAGCAAGTACCCCGCTAGCGGGAGAAACGAGCAGTACTTC.

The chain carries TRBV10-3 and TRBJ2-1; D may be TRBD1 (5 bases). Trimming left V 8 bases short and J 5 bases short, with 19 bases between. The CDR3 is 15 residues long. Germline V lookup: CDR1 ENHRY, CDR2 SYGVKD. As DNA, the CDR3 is TGTGCCATCTCTCTGGCTGGACAAGGAAACAATGAGCAGTTCTTC. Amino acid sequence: CAISLAGQGNNEQFF.

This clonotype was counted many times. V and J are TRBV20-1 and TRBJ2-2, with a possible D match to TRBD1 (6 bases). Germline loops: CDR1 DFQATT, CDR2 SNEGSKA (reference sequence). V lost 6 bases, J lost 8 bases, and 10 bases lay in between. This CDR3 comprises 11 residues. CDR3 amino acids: CSAGGPGELFF. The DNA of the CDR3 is TGCAGTGCAGGGGGACCTGGGGAGCTGTTTTTT.

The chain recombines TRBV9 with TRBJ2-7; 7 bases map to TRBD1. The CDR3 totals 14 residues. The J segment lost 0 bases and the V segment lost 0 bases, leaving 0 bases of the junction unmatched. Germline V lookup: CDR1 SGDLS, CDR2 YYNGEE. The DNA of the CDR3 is TGTGCCAGCAGCGTAGGGGACAGCTCCTACGAGCAGTACTTC. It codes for CASSVGDSSYEQYF. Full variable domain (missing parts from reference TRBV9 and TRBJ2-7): DSGVTQTPKHLITATGQRVTLRCSPRSGDLSVYWYQQSLDQGLQFLIQYYNGEERAKGNILERFSAQQFPDLHSELNLSSLELGDSALYFCASSVGDSSYEQYFGPGTRLTVT.

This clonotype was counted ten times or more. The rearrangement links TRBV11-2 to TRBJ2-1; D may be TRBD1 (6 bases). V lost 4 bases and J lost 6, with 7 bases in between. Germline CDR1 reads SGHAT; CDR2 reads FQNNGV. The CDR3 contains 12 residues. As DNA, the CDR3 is TGTGCCAGCAGCTCCAGGGGCAATGAGCAGTTCTTC. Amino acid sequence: CASSSRGNEQFF. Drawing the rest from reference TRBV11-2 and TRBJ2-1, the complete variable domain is EAGVAQSPRYKIIEKRQSVAFWCNPISGHATLYWYQQILGQGPKLLIQFQNNGVVDDSQLPKDRFSAERLKGVDSTLKIQPAKLEDSAVYLCASSSRGNEQFFGPGTRLTVL.

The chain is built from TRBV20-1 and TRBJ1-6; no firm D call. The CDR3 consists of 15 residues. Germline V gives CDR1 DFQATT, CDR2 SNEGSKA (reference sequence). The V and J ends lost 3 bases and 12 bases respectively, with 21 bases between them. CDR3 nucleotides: TGCAGTGCTAGGACGCTCGGGCCCTCCGTTGGACCCCTCCACTTT. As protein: CSARTLGPSVGPLHF.

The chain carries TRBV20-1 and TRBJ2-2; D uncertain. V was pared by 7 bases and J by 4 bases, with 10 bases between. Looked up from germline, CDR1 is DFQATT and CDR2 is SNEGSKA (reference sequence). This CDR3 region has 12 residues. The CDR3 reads CSVGIITGELFF. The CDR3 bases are TGCAGTGTCGGAATCATCACCGGGGAGCTGTTTTTT.

For the CDR3, the DNA is TGTGCCATCAGCGGGACTAGCGGGACTCAGGAGCAGTTCTTC. Translation gives CAISGTSGTQEQFF. The chain recombines TRBV10-3 with TRBJ2-1; 13 positions agree with TRBD2. The CDR3 is made up of 14 amino acids. Trimming took 6 bases from V and 10 from J; bases not matched to a gene: 6. Germline CDR1 and CDR2: ENHRY and SYGVKD.

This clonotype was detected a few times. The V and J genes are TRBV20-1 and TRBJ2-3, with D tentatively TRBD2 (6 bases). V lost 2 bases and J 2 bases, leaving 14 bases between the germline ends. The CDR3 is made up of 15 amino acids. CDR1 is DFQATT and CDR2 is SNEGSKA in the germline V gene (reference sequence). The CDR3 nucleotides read TGCAGTGCTAGACCCGCCAGCGGGTACACAGATACGCAGTATTTT. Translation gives CSARPASGYTDTQYF.

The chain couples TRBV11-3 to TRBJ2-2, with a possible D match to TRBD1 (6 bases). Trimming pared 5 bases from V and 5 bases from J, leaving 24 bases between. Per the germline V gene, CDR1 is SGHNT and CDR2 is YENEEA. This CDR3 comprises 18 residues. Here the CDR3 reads CASSPEVRATRGTGELFF. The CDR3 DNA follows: TGTGCCAGCAGCCCCGAGGTGCGGGCGACCAGGGGTACCGGGGAGCTGTTTTTT.

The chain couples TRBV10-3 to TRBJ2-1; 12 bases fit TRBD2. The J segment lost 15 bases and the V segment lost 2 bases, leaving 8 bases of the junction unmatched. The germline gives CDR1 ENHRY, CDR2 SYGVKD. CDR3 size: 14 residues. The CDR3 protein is CAISEPSGRAPRFF. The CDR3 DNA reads TGTGCCATCAGTGAGCCTAGCGGGAGGGCTCCGCGGTTCTTC.

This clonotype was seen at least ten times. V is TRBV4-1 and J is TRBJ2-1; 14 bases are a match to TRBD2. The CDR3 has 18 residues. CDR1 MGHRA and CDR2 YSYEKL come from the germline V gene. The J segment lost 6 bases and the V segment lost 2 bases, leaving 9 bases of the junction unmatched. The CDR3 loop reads CASSQWRPGTSGSNEQFF. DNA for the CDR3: TGCGCCAGCAGCCAATGGCGCCCCGGGACTAGCGGGAGCAATGAGCAGTTCTTC.